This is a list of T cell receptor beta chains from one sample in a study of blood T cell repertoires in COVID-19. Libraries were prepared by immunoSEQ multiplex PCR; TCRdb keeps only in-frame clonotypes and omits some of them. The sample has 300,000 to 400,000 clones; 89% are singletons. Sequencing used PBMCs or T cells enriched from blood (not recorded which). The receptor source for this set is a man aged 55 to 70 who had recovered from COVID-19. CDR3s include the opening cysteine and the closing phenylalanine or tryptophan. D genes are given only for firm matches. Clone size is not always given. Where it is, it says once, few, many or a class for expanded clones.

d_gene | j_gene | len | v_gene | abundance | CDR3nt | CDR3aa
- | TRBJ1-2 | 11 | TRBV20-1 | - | TGCAGTGCTAGGAGTTCCTATGGCTACACCTTC | CSARSSYGYTF
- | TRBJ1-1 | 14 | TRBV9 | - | TGTGCCAGCAGCGTAGGGGACGGAGGGTCTAGAGCTTTCTTT | CASSVGDGGSRAFF
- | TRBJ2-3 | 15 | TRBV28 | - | TGTGCCAGCAGCCAAGGCGGGCCTCGCACAGATACGCAGTATTTT | CASSQGGPRTDTQYF
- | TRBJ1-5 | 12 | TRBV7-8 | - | TGTGCCAGCAGCTTAGTTAGACAGCCCCAGCATTTT | CASSLVRQPQHF
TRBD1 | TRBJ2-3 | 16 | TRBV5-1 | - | TGCGCCAGCAGCTTGGGGACAGGGGGGAACACAGATACGCAGTATTTT | CASSLGTGGNTDTQYF
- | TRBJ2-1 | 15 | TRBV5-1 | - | TGCGCCAGCAGCCCGCTGACGGGCTCCTACAATGAGCAGTTCTTC | CASSPLTGSYNEQFF
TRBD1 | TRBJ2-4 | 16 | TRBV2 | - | TGTGCCAGCAGTGAGATGGGACAGGGGGCTTTAAACATTCAGTACTTC | CASSEMGQGALNIQYF
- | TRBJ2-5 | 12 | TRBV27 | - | TGTGCCAGCAGTTTCGGTGGGCAGACCCAGTACTTC | CASSFGGQTQYF
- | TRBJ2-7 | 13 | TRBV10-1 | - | TGCGCCAGCAGTGAGGGACTTTCCTACGAGCAGTACTTC | CASSEGLSYEQYF
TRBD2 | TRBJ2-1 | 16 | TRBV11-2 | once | TGTGCCAGCAGGCGGACTAGCGGGCAATCCTACAATGAGCAGTTCTTC | CASRRTSGQSYNEQFF
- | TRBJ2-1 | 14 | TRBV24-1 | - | TGTGCCACCAGTGATTTTCGGGGACAAAATGAGCAGTTCTTC | CATSDFRGQNEQFF
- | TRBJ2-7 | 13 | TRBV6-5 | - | TGTGCCAGCAGTTACGGCACAGTTTACGAGCAGTACTTC | CASSYGTVYEQYF
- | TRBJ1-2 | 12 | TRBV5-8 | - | TGTGCCAGCAGCCCGCGGAGCTATGGCTACACCTTC | CASSPRSYGYTF
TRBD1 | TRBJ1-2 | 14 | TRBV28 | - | TGTGCCAGCAGGATTTCCGGGACAGTTTATGGCTACACCTTC | CASRISGTVYGYTF
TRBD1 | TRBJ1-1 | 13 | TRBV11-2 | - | TGTGCCAGCAGCCCCTACAGGGGAACTGAAGCTTTCTTT | CASSPYRGTEAFF
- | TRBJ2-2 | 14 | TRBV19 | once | TGTGCCAGTAGTATACTAGAGAACACCGGGGAGCTGTTTTTT | CASSILENTGELFF
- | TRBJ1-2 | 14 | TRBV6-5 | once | TGTGCCAGCAGTTCCTTCAGGGGATTGGGTGGCTACACCTTC | CASSSFRGLGGYTF
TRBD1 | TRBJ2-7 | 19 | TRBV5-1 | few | TGCGCCAGCAGCGCTATAGGGGGACAGGGCTCCGGCGCTTCCTACGAGCAGTACTTC | CASSAIGGQGSGASYEQYF
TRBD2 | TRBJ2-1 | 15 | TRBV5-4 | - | TGTGCCAGCAGCTTGGGGGGACTAGAGGTAAATGAGCAGTTCTTC | CASSLGGLEVNEQFF
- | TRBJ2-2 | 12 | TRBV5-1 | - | TGCGCCAGCAGCCAATTAGCGGAGGAGCTGTTTTTT | CASSQLAEELFF
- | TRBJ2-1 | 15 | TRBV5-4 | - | TGTGCCAGCAGCTACGCAGGGGGGCTATACAATGAGCAGTTCTTC | CASSYAGGLYNEQFF
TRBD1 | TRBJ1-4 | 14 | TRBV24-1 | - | TGTGCCACCAGTGATTTGGGGGACAGTGAAAAACTGTTTTTT | CATSDLGDSEKLFF
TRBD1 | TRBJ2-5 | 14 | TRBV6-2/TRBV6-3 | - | TGTGCCAGCAGTATACAGGGGGCCATGGAGACCCAGTACTTC | CASSIQGAMETQYF
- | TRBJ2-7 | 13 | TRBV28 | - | TGTGCCAGCACCTTAGGAGGGTCCCACGAGCAGTACTTC | CASTLGGSHEQYF
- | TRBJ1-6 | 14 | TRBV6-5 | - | TGTGCCAGCAGGATAACAGGGATCGATTCACCCCTCCACTTT | CASRITGIDSPLHF
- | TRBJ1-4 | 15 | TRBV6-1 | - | TGTGCCAGCAGTGATCAGGGGAGGGCTAATGAAAAACTGTTTTTT | CASSDQGRANEKLFF
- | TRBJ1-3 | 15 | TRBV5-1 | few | TGCGCCAGCAGCTTGGAAGGGGGGGTTGGAAACACCATATATTTT | CASSLEGGVGNTIYF
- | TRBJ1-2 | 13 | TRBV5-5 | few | TGTGCCAGCACCCTAGGTGGTAGCTATGGCTACACCTTC | CASTLGGSYGYTF
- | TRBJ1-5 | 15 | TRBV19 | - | TGTGCCACGATCCTTAACGGGGGGAGCAATCAGCCCCAGCATTTT | CATILNGGSNQPQHF
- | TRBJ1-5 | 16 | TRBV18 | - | TGTGCCAGCTCACCGGGGGACAAACGGAGCAATCAGCCCCAGCATTTT | CASSPGDKRSNQPQHF
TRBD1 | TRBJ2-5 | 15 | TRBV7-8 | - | TGTGCCAGCAGCCGGGGACAGGGCGGTCAGAAGACCCAGTACTTC | CASSRGQGGQKTQYF